The 18 T cell receptor beta chains reported below all come from one sample, sequenced in a study of graft-versus-host responses after intestinal transplantation. Sequenced by immunoSEQ multiplex PCR; TCRdb stores in-frame clones only, minus some. This table holds about 6,400 clones, roughly 80% found once. Processing of graft tissue released intraepithelial and lamina propria lymphocytes. Material: ileum tissue, obtained 300 to 320 days after intestinal transplant. The receptors here all came from a human patient who received an intestinal transplant, so some T cells may come from the graft donor.

This sequence joins TRBV9 and TRBJ2-7, with TRBD2 identical over 10 bases. Germline-derived CDR1 and CDR2 are SGDLS and YYNGEE. There are 13 residues in the CDR3. The junction had 0 bases not matched to a gene; V was cut back by 3 bases and J by 3 bases. CDR3 DNA: TGTGCCAGCAGCGGACTAGCGGGCTACGAGCAGTACTTC. Encoded protein: CASSGLAGYEQYF.

The CDR3 sequence: CASSLDIYEQYF. CDR3 nucleotide sequence: TGCGCCAGCAGCTTGGACATATACGAGCAGTACTTC. The V and J genes are TRBV5-1 and TRBJ2-7; no clear D gene. With 0 bases removed from V and 4 bases from J, the gap between germline ends came to 5 bases. The CDR3 contains 12 residues. CDR1 is SGHRS, CDR2 YFSETQ, per germline.

The chain is built from TRBV6-4 and TRBJ2-5, with D tentatively TRBD2 (6 bases). Germline assignment: CDR1 MRHNA and CDR2 SNTAGT. This CDR3 comprises 14 residues. With 9 bases removed from V and 3 bases from J, the gap between germline ends came to 17 bases. The CDR3 sequence: CARLLTTGEETQYF. CDR3 in DNA: TGTGCCAGATTGCTAACTACGGGGGAAGAGACCCAGTACTTC.

The V call is TRBV5-1, the J call TRBJ2-3; 7 bases match TRBD1. This CDR3 region has 14 residues. Germline V gives CDR1 SGHRS, CDR2 YFSETQ. Trimming at V came to 3 bases and at J to 2 bases, leaving 3 bases not matched to a gene. CDR3: CASSSTGDTDTQYF. In nucleotides, the CDR3 is TGCGCCAGCAGCTCAACAGGGGACACAGATACGCAGTATTTT.

The chain combines TRBV6-5 with TRBJ2-5; the D gene is possibly TRBD1 (6 bases). V was shortened by 5 bases and J by 0 bases, with 10 bases between the two germline ends. The CDR3 extends over 14 amino acids. From germline, CDR1 is MNHEY and CDR2 SVGAGI. The chain's CDR3 is CASSHWTDQETQYF. DNA of the CDR3: TGTGCCAGCAGTCATTGGACAGACCAAGAGACCCAGTACTTC.

The chain links TRBV25-1 to TRBJ2-5; no clear D. Per germline, CDR1 MGHDK and CDR2 SYGVNS. The CDR3 is 17 amino acids. Trimming took 5 bases from V and 5 from J, leaving 24 bases between them. CDR3 DNA: TGTGCCAGCAGTTCCCCTGGGGAATATGGGGTCGTTGAGACCCAGTACTTC. Translation gives CASSSPGEYGVVETQYF. Looking up the rest from reference TRBV25-1 and TRBJ2-5 gives the full variable domain: EADIYQTPRYLVIGTGKKITLECSQTMGHDKMYWYQQDPGMELHLIHYSYGVNSTEKGDLSSESTVSRIRTEHFPLTLESARPSHTSQYLCASSSPGEYGVVETQYFGPGTRLLVL.

This clone was found once. This chain uses TRBV1 with TRBJ1-1. TRBV1 counts as a pseudogene. CDR3 size: 9 residues. CDR3 in DNA: TGCACCAGCAGATGTGTAGCTTTCTTT. Translation: CTSRCVAFF.

The V gene is TRBV5-4, the J gene TRBJ1-1; D uncertain. CDR3 size: 17 residues. The V end lost 0 bases, the J end lost 4 bases, and 19 bases lay between the germline ends. Per the germline V gene, CDR1 is SGHNT and CDR2 is YYREEE (reference sequence). CDR3 residues: CASSLVPSRGRGTEAFF. In DNA, the CDR3 is TGTGCCAGCAGCTTGGTTCCTAGTAGAGGGAGAGGCACTGAAGCTTTCTTT.

J is TRBJ2-5 and V is TRBV7-3; 9 positions agree with TRBD2. Per the germline V gene, CDR1 is SGHTA and CDR2 is FQGTGA. V lost 5 bases, J lost 5 bases, and 6 bases stayed unmatched. This CDR3 region has 14 residues. This CDR3 is CASSPQAGGETQYF. For the CDR3, the DNA is TGTGCCAGCAGCCCCCAGGCGGGAGGGGAGACCCAGTACTTC.

The CDR3 DNA follows: TGTGCCAGCAGCGTAGGAGGCAGGGAAAGGCGCCAAGAGACCCAGTACTTC. Its protein product is CASSVGGRERRQETQYF. This chain connects TRBV9 to TRBJ2-5; D may be TRBD1 (5 bases). The CDR3 covers 17 residues. Germline V gene data show CDR1 as SGDLS and CDR2 as YYNGEE. Trimming left V 0 bases short and J 1 base short, with 16 bases between.

The chain carries TRBV4-2 and TRBJ2-6, with D perhaps TRBD2 (6 bases). Germline V gives CDR1 LGHNA, CDR2 YNFKEQ. The CDR3 contains 16 residues. Deletions cut 0 bases from V and 3 bases from J, with 9 bases between. The CDR3 here is CASSQDGGDGANVLTF. The CDR3 DNA reads TGTGCCAGCAGCCAAGATGGAGGGGATGGGGCCAACGTCCTGACTTTC.

V gene TRBV5-5 combines with J gene TRBJ2-3; 11 bases map to TRBD1. The germline V gene encodes CDR1 SGHKS and CDR2 YYEKEE (reference sequence). V lost 4 bases and J lost 4; bases outside the gene matches: 2. This CDR3 region has 14 residues. Written as DNA, the CDR3 is TGTGCCAGCAGCGGACAGGGGGCTCCAGATACGCAGTATTTT. Translating it yields CASSGQGAPDTQYF.

This clone was recorded a few times. The sample has other DNA sequences that encode this CDR3 too. The chain couples TRBV5-1 to TRBJ2-4; the match to TRBD1 covers 8 bases. V shed 0 bases, J shed 6 bases, and the junction held 5 bases outside the gene matches. From germline, CDR1 is SGHRS and CDR2 YFSETQ. The CDR3 totals 15 residues. CDR3 bases: TGCGCCAGCAGCTTGGCAGGGGGCGGGATAAACATTCAGTACTTC. Its translation is CASSLAGGGINIQYF.

The chain joins TRBV5-6 to TRBJ1-2; D possibly corresponds to TRBD1 (6 bases). Germline V gives CDR1 SGHDT, CDR2 YYEEEE. Trimming removed 3 bases from V and 4 bases from J, with 10 bases in between. This CDR3 is 13 amino acids long. Written as DNA, the CDR3 is TGTGCCAGCAGCTCGGACAGTTTCTATGGCTACACCTTC. Translation gives CASSSDSFYGYTF. The entire variable domain, with the rest obtained from reference TRBV5-6 and TRBJ1-2, is as follows: DAGVTQSPTHLIKTRGQQVTLRCSPKSGHDTVSWYQQALGQGPQFIFQYYEEEERQRGNFPDRFSGHQFPNYSSELNVNALLLGDSALYLCASSSDSFYGYTFGSGTRLTVV.

V and J are TRBV6-4 and TRBJ2-3; 8 bases agree with TRBD2. The germline gives CDR1 MRHNA, CDR2 SNTAGT. Trimming at V came to 5 bases and at J to 5 bases, leaving 6 bases not matched to a gene. This CDR3 has 14 residues. The DNA for the CDR3 is TGTGCCAGCAGTCCGCGGGGGGAAGTAGATACGCAGTATTTT. It specifies CASSPRGEVDTQYF.

Comment on this clone: This same CDR3 is encoded by further DNA sequences in the sample. The V call is TRBV28, the J call TRBJ1-5, with TRBD1 matching over 7 bases. Germline CDR1 and CDR2: MDHEN and SYDVKM. The CDR3 consists of 15 residues. J gave up 6 bases and V 3 bases, and 8 bases lay outside the gene matches. The CDR3 protein is CASSFVSGGGQPQHF. The CDR3 coding sequence is TGTGCCAGCAGTTTTGTCTCAGGGGGTGGTCAGCCCCAGCATTTT.

The J gene is TRBJ2-3, the V gene TRBV11-3; TRBD1 is a possible D gene (6 bases). CDR1 SGHNT and CDR2 YENEEA come from the germline V gene. The CDR3 loop spans 14 amino acids. V dropped 5 bases and J dropped 2 bases, with 11 bases sitting between them. CDR3 coding DNA: TGTGCCAGCAGCCTACAGGGAGTCACAGATACGCAGTATTTT. Its translation: CASSLQGVTDTQYF.

The V and J genes are TRBV21-1 and TRBJ2-7; the D call TRBD1 from the table was never checked on the DNA. TRBV21-1 is a pseudogene locus. This CDR3 region has 12 residues. The chain's CDR3 is CASSRDTYEQYF. The CDR3 nucleotides are TGTGCCAGCAGCCGGGACACCTACGAGCAGTACTTC.